This TCR beta chain was obtained from a study of blood T cells in healthy people across ages. The study, taken as a whole, reports: Both higher diversity and more naive CD4+ cells marked long-lived donors when set against aged donors. TCR beta diversity was tightly associated with the proportion of naive T cells. Unsorted PBMCs prevented conclusive naive versus antigen-experienced comparison.

Germline CDR1 MDHEN, CDR2 SYDVKM. The length of the CDR3 is 13 residues. V dropped 3 bases and J dropped 5 bases, with 11 bases sitting between them. This clonotype has a handful of counts. What it binds is not known. Primed by a sample-barcoded 5' primer and a J-beta primer mix, a second PCR proceeded for 7 to 11 cycles. TCRdb fed the 5' RACE reads into MiXCR, producing one record per CDR3 protein. The sample has 850,000 to 1,000,000 distinct CDR3 sequences, roughly 47% seen once. The V gene is TRBV28, the J gene TRBJ2-7; D not resolved. The sequencing input was blood. The sequence was collected from a woman aged 55-70 years in good health. In DNA form, the CDR3 reads TGTGCCAGCAGTTTTAGGAATTCGGACGAGCAGTACTTC. This codes for CASSFRNSDEQYF.